These 3 T cell receptor beta chains were sequenced from one sample in a study of T cell clonotyping in hematopoietic cell transplantation. Repertoires were generated with immunoSEQ multiplex PCR, while TCRdb's copy carries only in-frame clones and drops some. Of roughly 16,000 clones listed, approximately 85% are singletons. The sample consisted of peripheral blood mononuclear cells. The receptors originated from a woman aged 40 to 55 in good health. Some clones in this sample may be carry-over from other donors' samples.

The rearrangement joins TRBV4-1 to TRBJ2-1; unclear D gene. Trimming cost V 4 bases and J 8 bases, with 9 bases left between them. This CDR3 is built from 12 residues. Germline-derived CDR1 and CDR2 are MGHRA and YSYEKL. The CDR3 bases are TGCGCCAGCAGCCCCGATGGGGATGAGCAGTTCTTC. The encoded protein is CASSPDGDEQFF.

V is TRBV30 and J is TRBJ1-2, with D unclear. Germline loops: CDR1 GTSNPN, CDR2 SVGIG (reference sequence). The CDR3 covers 12 residues. With 5 bases removed from V and 3 bases from J, the gap between germline ends came to 10 bases. Here the CDR3 reads CAWGPEHYGYTF. The DNA for the CDR3 is TGTGCCTGGGGACCCGAACACTATGGCTACACCTTC.

The chain is built from TRBV14 and TRBJ1-1; D ambiguous. This CDR3 is built from 13 residues. Trimming took off 1 base at V and 5 bases at J, with 8 bases between the two ends. Germline V gene lookup returns CDR1 SGHDN and CDR2 FVKESK. CDR3 protein: CASSQGAGTEAFF. Here the CDR3 DNA reads TGTGCCAGCAGCCAAGGGGCTGGGACTGAAGCTTTCTTT.